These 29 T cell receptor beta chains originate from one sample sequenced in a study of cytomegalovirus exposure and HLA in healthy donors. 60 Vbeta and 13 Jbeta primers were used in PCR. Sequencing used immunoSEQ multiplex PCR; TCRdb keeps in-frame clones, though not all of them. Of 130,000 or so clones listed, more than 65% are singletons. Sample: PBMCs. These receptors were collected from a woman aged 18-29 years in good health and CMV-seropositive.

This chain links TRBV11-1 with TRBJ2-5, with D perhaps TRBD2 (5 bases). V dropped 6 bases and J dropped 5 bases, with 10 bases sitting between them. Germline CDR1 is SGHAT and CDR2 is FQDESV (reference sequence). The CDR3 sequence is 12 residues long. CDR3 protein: CASSPRRETQYF. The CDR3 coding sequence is TGTGCCAGCAGTCCACGGAGGGAGACCCAGTACTTC.

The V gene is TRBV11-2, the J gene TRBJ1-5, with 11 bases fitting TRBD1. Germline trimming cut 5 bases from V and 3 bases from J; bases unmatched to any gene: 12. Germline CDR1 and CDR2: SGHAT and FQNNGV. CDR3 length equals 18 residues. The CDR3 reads CASSLPPGTGGVNQPQHF. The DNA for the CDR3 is TGTGCCAGCAGCCTCCCCCCCGGGACAGGGGGTGTCAATCAGCCCCAGCATTTT.

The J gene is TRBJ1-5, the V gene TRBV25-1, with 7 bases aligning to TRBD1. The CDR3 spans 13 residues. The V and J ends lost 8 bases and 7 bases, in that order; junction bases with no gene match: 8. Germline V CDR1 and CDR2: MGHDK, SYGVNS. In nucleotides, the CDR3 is TGTGCCAGCGGCGACAGGGCCGAACAGCCCCAGCATTTT. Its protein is CASGDRAEQPQHF.

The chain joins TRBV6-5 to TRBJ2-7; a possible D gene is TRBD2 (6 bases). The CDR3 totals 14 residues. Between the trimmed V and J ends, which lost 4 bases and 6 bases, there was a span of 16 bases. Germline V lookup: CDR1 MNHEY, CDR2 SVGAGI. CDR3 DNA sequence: TGTGCCAGCAGTTCCCGGGCGGGGACTTCCGAGCAGTACTTC. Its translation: CASSSRAGTSEQYF.

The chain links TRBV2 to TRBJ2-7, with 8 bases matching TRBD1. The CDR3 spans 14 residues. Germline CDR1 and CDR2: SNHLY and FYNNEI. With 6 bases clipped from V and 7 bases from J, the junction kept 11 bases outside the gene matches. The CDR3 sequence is CASRTVRGRREQYF. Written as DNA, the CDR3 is TGTGCCAGCAGAACGGTCAGGGGGCGTCGTGAGCAGTACTTC.

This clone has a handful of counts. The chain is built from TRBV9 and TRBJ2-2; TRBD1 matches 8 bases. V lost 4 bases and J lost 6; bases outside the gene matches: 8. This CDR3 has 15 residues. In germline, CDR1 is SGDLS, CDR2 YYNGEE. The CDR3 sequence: CASSTGQGESGELFF. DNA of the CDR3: TGTGCCAGCAGCACAGGACAGGGAGAGTCCGGGGAGCTGTTTTTT.

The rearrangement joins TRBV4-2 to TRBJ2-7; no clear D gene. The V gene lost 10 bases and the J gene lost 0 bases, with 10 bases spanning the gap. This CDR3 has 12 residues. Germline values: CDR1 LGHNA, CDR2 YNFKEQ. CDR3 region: CATPVGSYEQYF. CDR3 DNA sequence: TGTGCCACCCCAGTTGGCTCCTACGAGCAGTACTTC.

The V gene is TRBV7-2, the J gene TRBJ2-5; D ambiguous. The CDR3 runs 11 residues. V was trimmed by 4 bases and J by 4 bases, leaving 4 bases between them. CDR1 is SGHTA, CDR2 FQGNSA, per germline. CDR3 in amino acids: CASSSIETQYF. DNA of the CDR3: TGTGCCAGCAGCTCTATAGAGACCCAGTACTTC.

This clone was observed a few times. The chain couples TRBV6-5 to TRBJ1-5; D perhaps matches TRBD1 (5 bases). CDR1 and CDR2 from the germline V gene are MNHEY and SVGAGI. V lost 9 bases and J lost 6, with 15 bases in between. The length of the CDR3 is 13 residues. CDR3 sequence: CASSLGRGQPQHF. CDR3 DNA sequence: TGTGCCAGTTCCTTGGGGCGAGGTCAGCCCCAGCATTTT.

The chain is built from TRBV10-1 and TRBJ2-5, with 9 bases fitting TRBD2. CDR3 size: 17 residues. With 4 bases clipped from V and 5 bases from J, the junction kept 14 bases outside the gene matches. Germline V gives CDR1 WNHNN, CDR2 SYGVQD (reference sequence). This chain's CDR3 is CASSVGGAGGPGETQYF. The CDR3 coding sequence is TGCGCCAGCAGTGTGGGGGGGGCGGGGGGGCCAGGGGAGACCCAGTACTTC.

CDR3 nucleotide sequence: TGTGCCATCAGTGCCGAACAGGGGAGCACTGAAGCTTTCTTT. It yields the protein CAISAEQGSTEAFF. This rearrangement joins TRBV10-3 to TRBJ1-1; TRBD1 agrees at 7 bases. V lost 4 bases, J lost 4 bases, and 6 bases stayed unmatched. Germline CDR1 and CDR2: ENHRY and SYGVKD. The CDR3 covers 14 residues.

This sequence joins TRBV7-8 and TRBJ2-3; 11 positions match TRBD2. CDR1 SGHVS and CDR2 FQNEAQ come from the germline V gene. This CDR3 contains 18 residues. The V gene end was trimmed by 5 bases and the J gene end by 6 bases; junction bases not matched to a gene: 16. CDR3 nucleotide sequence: TGTGCCAGCAGCAGTCACCTAGCGGGGGGCCCTGATGGCGATACGCAGTATTTT. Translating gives CASSSHLAGGPDGDTQYF.

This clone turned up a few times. The CDR3 is CASSLRGSPLHF. The CDR3, as DNA: TGTGCCAGCTCGCTTAGAGGGTCACCCCTCCACTTT. The J gene is TRBJ1-6, the V gene TRBV6-5; no clear D gene. This CDR3 is built from 12 residues. Per the germline V gene, CDR1 is MNHEY and CDR2 is SVGAGI. Trimming removed 8 bases from V and 10 bases from J, with 12 bases in between.

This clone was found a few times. The CDR3 DNA reads TGTGCCAGCAGTCGCGACGGGGGAACGGCTGAAGCTTTCTTT. This translates into CASSRDGGTAEAFF. The chain uses TRBV6-6 and TRBJ1-1, with D possibly matching TRBD1 (5 bases). CDR3 length: 14 residues. V was trimmed by 5 bases and J by 6 bases, leaving 16 bases between them. CDR1 is MNHNY, CDR2 SVGAGI, per germline (reference sequence).

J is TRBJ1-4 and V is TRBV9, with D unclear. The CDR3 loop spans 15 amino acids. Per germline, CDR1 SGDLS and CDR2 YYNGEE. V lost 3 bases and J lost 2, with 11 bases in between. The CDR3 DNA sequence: TGTGCCAGCAGCGGCGGAGGGTCCACTAATGAAAAACTGTTTTTT. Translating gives CASSGGGSTNEKLFF.

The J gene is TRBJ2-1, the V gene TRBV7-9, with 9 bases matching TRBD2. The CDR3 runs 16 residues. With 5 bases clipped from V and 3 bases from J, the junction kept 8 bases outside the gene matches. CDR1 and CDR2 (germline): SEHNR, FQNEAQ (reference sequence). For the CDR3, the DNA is TGTGCCAGCAGCCCCGTAGCGGGGGATTTCTACAATGAGCAGTTCTTC. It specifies CASSPVAGDFYNEQFF.

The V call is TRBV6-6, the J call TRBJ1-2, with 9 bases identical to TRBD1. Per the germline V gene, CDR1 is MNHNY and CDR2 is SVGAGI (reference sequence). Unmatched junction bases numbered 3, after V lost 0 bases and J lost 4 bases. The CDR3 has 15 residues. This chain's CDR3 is CASSYSGTGSYGYTF. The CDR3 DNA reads TGTGCCAGCAGTTACTCGGGGACAGGGAGCTATGGCTACACCTTC.

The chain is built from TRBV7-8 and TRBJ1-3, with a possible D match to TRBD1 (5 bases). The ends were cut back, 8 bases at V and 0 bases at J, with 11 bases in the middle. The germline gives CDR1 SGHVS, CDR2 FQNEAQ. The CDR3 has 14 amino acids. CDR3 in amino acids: CASAQGYSGNTIYF. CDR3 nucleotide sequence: TGTGCCAGCGCCCAGGGCTACTCTGGAAACACCATATATTTT.

The CDR3 nucleotides read TGTGCCAGCGAGGACCGGGACAGGGTGACCGAGCAGTACTTC. This translates into CASEDRDRVTEQYF. V usage is TRBV7-9 and J usage is TRBJ2-7, with 9 bases that match TRBD1. This CDR3 contains 14 residues. Germline trimming cut 8 bases from V and 6 bases from J; bases unmatched to any gene: 11. Germline values: CDR1 SEHNR, CDR2 FQNEAQ (reference sequence).

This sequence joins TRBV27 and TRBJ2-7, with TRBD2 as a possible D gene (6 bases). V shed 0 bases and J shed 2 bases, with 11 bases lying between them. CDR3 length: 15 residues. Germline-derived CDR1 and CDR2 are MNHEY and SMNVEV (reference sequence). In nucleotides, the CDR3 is TGTGCCAGCAGTTTATCCGGGGGTAACCCCTACGAGCAGTACTTC. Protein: CASSLSGGNPYEQYF.

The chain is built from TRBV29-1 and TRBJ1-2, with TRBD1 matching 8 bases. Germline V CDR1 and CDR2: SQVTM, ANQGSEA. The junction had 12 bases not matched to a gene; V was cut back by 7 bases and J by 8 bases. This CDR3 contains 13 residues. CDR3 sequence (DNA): TGCAGCGCTCAGGGACAGGCCGATTCGGGCTACACCTTC. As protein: CSAQGQADSGYTF.

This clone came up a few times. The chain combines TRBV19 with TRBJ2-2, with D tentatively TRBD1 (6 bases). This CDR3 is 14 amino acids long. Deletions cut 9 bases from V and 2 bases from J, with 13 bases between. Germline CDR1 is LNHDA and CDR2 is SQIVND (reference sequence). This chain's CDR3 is CASTGTTNTGELFF. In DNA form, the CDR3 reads TGTGCCAGCACCGGGACAACTAACACCGGGGAGCTGTTTTTT.

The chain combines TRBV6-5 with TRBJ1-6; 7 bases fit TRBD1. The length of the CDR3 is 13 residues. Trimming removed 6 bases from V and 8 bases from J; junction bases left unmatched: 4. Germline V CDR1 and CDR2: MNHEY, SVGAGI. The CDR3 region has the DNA TGTGCCAGCAGGCCCGACAGGGATTCACCCCTCCACTTT. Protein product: CASRPDRDSPLHF.

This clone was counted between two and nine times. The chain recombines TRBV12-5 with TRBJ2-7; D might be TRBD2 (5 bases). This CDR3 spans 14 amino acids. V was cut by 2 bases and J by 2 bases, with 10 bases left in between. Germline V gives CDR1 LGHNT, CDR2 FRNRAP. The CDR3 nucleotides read TGTGCTAGTGGTTTGATCGGACTTGCCTACGAGCAGTACTTC. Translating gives CASGLIGLAYEQYF. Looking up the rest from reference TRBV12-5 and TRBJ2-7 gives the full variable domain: DARVTQTPRHKVTEMGQEVTMRCQPILGHNTVFWYRQTMMQGLELLAYFRNRAPLDDSGMPKDRFSAEMPDATLATLKIQPSEPRDSAVYFCASGLIGLAYEQYFGPGTRLTVT.

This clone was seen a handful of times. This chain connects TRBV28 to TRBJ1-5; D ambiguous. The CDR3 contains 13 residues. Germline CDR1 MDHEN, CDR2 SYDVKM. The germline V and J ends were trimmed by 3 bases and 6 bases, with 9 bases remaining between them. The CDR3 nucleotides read TGTGCCAGCAGTTTTCAATCGGGTCAGCCCCAGCATTTT. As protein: CASSFQSGQPQHF. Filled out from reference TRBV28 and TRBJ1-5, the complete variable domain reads DVKVTQSSRYLVKRTGEKVFLECVQDMDHENMFWYRQDPGLGLRLIYFSYDVKMKEKGDIPEGYSVSREKKERFSLILESASTNQTSMYLCASSFQSGQPQHFGDGTRLSIL.

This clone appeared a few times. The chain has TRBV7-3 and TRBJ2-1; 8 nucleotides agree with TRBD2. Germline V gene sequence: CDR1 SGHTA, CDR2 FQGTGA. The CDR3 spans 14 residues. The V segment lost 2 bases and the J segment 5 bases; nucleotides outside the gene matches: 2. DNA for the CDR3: TGTGCCAGCAGCTTACTAGCGGGCGACAATGAGCAGTTCTTC. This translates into CASSLLAGDNEQFF.

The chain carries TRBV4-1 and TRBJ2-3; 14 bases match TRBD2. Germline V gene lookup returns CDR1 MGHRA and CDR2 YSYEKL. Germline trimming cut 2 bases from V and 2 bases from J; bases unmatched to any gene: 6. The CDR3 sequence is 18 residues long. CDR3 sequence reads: CASSQIRTSGGYTDTQYF. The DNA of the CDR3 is TGCGCCAGCAGCCAAATACGGACTAGCGGGGGGTACACAGATACGCAGTATTTT.

The CDR3 DNA reads as TGTGCCAGCAGTGAAAGCACACAGTACCAAGAGACCCAGTACTTC. It specifies CASSESTQYQETQYF. V usage is TRBV2 and J usage is TRBJ2-5, with D unresolved. V lost 2 bases and J 0 bases, leaving 10 bases between the germline ends. The CDR3 runs to 15 residues. The germline CDR1 and CDR2 sequences are SNHLY and FYNNEI.

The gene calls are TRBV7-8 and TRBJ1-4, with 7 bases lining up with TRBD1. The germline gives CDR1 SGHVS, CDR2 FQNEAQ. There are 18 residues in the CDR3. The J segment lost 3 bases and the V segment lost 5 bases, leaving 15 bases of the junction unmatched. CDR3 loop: CASSVQMEGASSNEKLFF. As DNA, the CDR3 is TGTGCCAGCAGCGTCCAGATGGAGGGGGCATCGTCTAATGAAAAACTGTTTTTT.